Listed below are T cell receptor beta chains from one sample, sequenced in a study of blood T cell repertoires in COVID-19. Produced via immunoSEQ multiplex PCR; TCRdb's table is partial and in-frame only. The sample consists of some 28,000 clones, 75% to 90% of them appearing once. The sequenced sample was peripheral blood. Receptors originate from a man aged 55-75 years with acute or convalescent COVID-19. CDR3s include the opening cysteine and the closing phenylalanine or tryptophan. Fields, in order: V gene, J gene, D gene, clone size, CDR3 protein, CDR3 DNA. D genes are given only for firm matches. The size of a clone is reported for some rows only, either as once, few or many, or as a class for expanded clones.

V: TRBV29-1; J: TRBJ2-7; D: -; size: -; CDR3: CSASGIRSSYEQYF; DNA: TGCAGCGCCTCAGGGATAAGGAGCTCCTACGAGCAGTACTTC
V: TRBV12-5; J: TRBJ2-5; D: -; size: -; CDR3: CASATGSRETQYF; DNA: TGTGCTAGTGCGACTGGCTCCCGTGAGACCCAGTACTTC
V: TRBV7-9; J: TRBJ2-7; D: TRBD1; size: -; CDR3: CASSPWDSSYEQYF; DNA: TGTGCCAGCAGCCCTTGGGACAGCTCCTACGAGCAGTACTTC
V: TRBV2; J: TRBJ2-7; D: TRBD1; size: -; CDR3: CASSDGTGPLKQYF; DNA: TGTGCCAGCAGTGACGGGACAGGGCCCTTAAAGCAGTACTTC
V: TRBV13; J: TRBJ2-4; D: -; size: -; CDR3: CASSSRPGAKNIQYF; DNA: TGTGCCAGCAGCTCCCGTCCGGGAGCCAAAAACATTCAGTACTTC
V: TRBV10-1; J: TRBJ2-5; D: -; size: -; CDR3: CASRGSGQETQYF; DNA: TGCGCCAGTCGGGGATCGGGACAAGAGACCCAGTACTTC
V: TRBV5-1; J: TRBJ1-2; D: -; size: -; CDR3: CASSLGQSQEGYTF; DNA: TGCGCCAGCAGCTTGGGACAGTCCCAAGAGGGCTACACCTTC
V: TRBV30; J: TRBJ1-2; D: -; size: -; CDR3: CAWSVVRTHGYTF; DNA: TGTGCCTGGAGTGTCGTACGGACTCATGGCTACACCTTC
V: TRBV4-2; J: TRBJ2-3; D: TRBD2; size: -; CDR3: CASSQESSGFTDTQYF; DNA: TGTGCCAGCAGCCAAGAATCTAGCGGGTTCACAGATACGCAGTATTTT
V: TRBV5-1; J: TRBJ2-5; D: -; size: -; CDR3: CASSLGPRETQYF; DNA: TGCGCCAGCAGCTTGGGCCCCCGGGAGACCCAGTACTTC
V: TRBV12-2; J: TRBJ1-1; D: -; size: once; CDR3: CASRFQEGWWNTEAFF; DNA: TGTGCAAGTCGCTTCCAGGAGGGGTGGTGGAACACTGAAGCTTTCTTT
V: TRBV15; J: TRBJ1-1; D: TRBD1; size: -; CDR3: CATSRGAGGTEAFF; DNA: TGTGCCACCAGCAGAGGGGCAGGGGGCACTGAAGCTTTCTTT
V: TRBV19; J: TRBJ1-2; D: -; size: once; CDR3: CASTGGVPPYGYTF; DNA: TGTGCCAGTACTGGGGGGGTACCCCCCTATGGCTACACCTTC
V: TRBV15; J: TRBJ2-3; D: TRBD2; size: -; CDR3: CATSRVPGLASSTDTQYF; DNA: TGTGCCACCAGCAGAGTTCCGGGACTAGCATCTAGCACAGATACGCAGTATTTT
V: TRBV15; J: TRBJ2-2; D: TRBD1; size: -; CDR3: CATLRDRVAGELFF; DNA: TGTGCCACCTTAAGGGACAGGGTGGCCGGGGAGCTGTTTTTT
V: TRBV19; J: TRBJ2-3; D: -; size: once; CDR3: CASRPHPEAADTQYF; DNA: TGTGCCAGTAGACCCCACCCGGAGGCCGCAGATACGCAGTATTTT
V: TRBV10-3; J: TRBJ2-7; D: TRBD2; size: -; CDR3: CAISEGLAGAYEQYF; DNA: TGTGCCATCAGTGAAGGTCTAGCGGGGGCCTACGAGCAGTACTTC
V: TRBV10-2; J: TRBJ1-5; D: -; size: -; CDR3: CASRDSLNQPQHF; DNA: TGCGCCAGCAGAGACAGTCTCAATCAGCCCCAGCATTTT
V: TRBV29-1; J: TRBJ2-6; D: -; size: -; CDR3: CSALGQLLSGANVLTF; DNA: TGCAGCGCGCTGGGACAACTACTCTCTGGGGCCAACGTCCTGACTTTC
V: TRBV2; J: TRBJ1-4; D: TRBD1; size: -; CDR3: CASSGGQSYSEKLFF; DNA: TGTGCCAGCAGTGGGGGACAGAGCTATTCTGAAAAACTGTTTTTT
V: TRBV19; J: TRBJ1-1; D: -; size: -; CDR3: CASSISGHDRTEAFF; DNA: TGTGCCAGTAGTATTTCAGGGCATGATAGGACTGAAGCTTTCTTT
V: TRBV12-3/TRBV12-4; J: TRBJ1-6; D: -; size: -; CDR3: CASSPVGGSPLHF; DNA: TGTGCCAGCAGCCCGGTCGGAGGGTCGCCCCTCCACTTT
V: TRBV11-1; J: TRBJ1-3; D: -; size: -; CDR3: CASSLEPLENTIYF; DNA: TGTGCCAGCAGCTTAGAACCGCTTGAGAACACCATATATTTT
V: TRBV23-1; J: TRBJ2-7; D: -; size: -; CDR3: CASSQSERATGPGYEQYF; DNA: TGCGCCAGCAGTCAATCGGAGAGGGCCACAGGGCCGGGGTACGAGCAGTACTTC
V: TRBV9; J: TRBJ1-2; D: TRBD1; size: once; CDR3: CASSVSGGSYGYTF; DNA: TGTGCCAGCAGCGTTTCAGGGGGTAGCTATGGCTACACCTTC
V: TRBV7-9; J: TRBJ2-2; D: -; size: -; CDR3: CASSLAAGNTGELFF; DNA: TGTGCCAGCAGCTTAGCTGCGGGTAACACCGGGGAGCTGTTTTTT
V: TRBV9; J: TRBJ2-2; D: TRBD2; size: few; CDR3: CASSVGGTSGGAYTGELFF; DNA: TGTGCCAGCAGCGTAGGAGGGACTAGCGGGGGGGCCTACACCGGGGAGCTGTTTTTT
V: TRBV6-5; J: TRBJ2-2; D: -; size: -; CDR3: CASARGYNTGELFF; DNA: TGTGCCAGCGCTCGGGGGTATAACACCGGGGAGCTGTTTTTT
V: TRBV24-1; J: TRBJ2-7; D: TRBD1; size: -; CDR3: CATSDLVKDRGPLYEQYF; DNA: TGTGCCACCAGTGATTTGGTTAAGGACAGGGGGCCTCTATACGAGCAGTACTTC
V: TRBV6-5; J: TRBJ1-2; D: -; size: -; CDR3: CASSYRGPYGYTF; DNA: TGTGCCAGCAGTTACAGGGGCCCCTATGGCTACACCTTC
V: TRBV24-1; J: TRBJ2-2; D: -; size: -; CDR3: CATSDFLGALTGELFF; DNA: TGTGCCACCAGTGATTTTTTGGGGGCCTTGACCGGGGAGCTGTTTTTT
V: TRBV20-1; J: TRBJ2-1; D: -; size: -; CDR3: CSASPGGSYNEQFF; DNA: TGCAGTGCTAGTCCCGGGGGCTCCTACAATGAGCAGTTCTTC
V: TRBV19; J: TRBJ1-1; D: -; size: -; CDR3: CASSLRPEVNTEAFF; DNA: TGTGCCAGTAGTTTACGTCCGGAGGTGAACACTGAAGCTTTCTTT
V: TRBV30; J: TRBJ2-7; D: TRBD2; size: -; CDR3: CAWSGLAGAYEQYF; DNA: TGTGCCTGGAGCGGCCTAGCGGGGGCCTACGAGCAGTACTTC
V: TRBV29-1; J: TRBJ1-1; D: TRBD1; size: -; CDR3: CSVSDRVRAFF; DNA: TGCAGCGTTAGCGACAGGGTGAGAGCTTTCTTT
V: TRBV28; J: TRBJ2-7; D: TRBD1; size: once; CDR3: CASRSSPGQHNYEQYF; DNA: TGTGCCAGCAGAAGCTCCCCGGGACAGCATAACTACGAGCAGTACTTC
V: TRBV18; J: TRBJ2-1; D: -; size: -; CDR3: CASSPGQANEQFF; DNA: TGTGCCAGCTCACCAGGCCAGGCCAATGAGCAGTTCTTC
V: TRBV6-1; J: TRBJ2-7; D: TRBD2; size: medium-sized; CDR3: CASSEALAEHYEQYF; DNA: TGTGCCAGCAGTGAAGCGCTAGCGGAACACTACGAGCAGTACTTC
V: TRBV5-6; J: TRBJ2-3; D: TRBD1; size: -; CDR3: CASSPGTVTDTQYF; DNA: TGTGCCAGCAGCCCTGGGACAGTCACAGATACGCAGTATTTT
V: TRBV13; J: TRBJ2-2; D: -; size: once; CDR3: CASSLNEGGNTGELFF; DNA: TGTGCCAGCAGCTTAAATGAAGGCGGAAACACCGGGGAGCTGTTTTTT
V: TRBV6-5; J: TRBJ2-2; D: TRBD1; size: -; CDR3: CASSWWDRVNTGELFF; DNA: TGTGCCAGCAGTTGGTGGGACAGGGTGAACACCGGGGAGCTGTTTTTT
V: TRBV6-2/TRBV6-3; J: TRBJ1-2; D: TRBD1; size: few; CDR3: CASSPPGQLLYGYTF; DNA: TGTGCCAGCAGTCCACCGGGACAGCTGTTATATGGCTACACCTTC
V: TRBV18; J: TRBJ1-5; D: TRBD1; size: -; CDR3: CASSPTQGENQPQHF; DNA: TGTGCCAGCTCACCAACACAGGGGGAGAATCAGCCCCAGCATTTT
V: TRBV5-5; J: TRBJ2-2; D: TRBD1; size: -; CDR3: CASSFLTGTGGSGELFF; DNA: TGTGCCAGCAGCTTCCTGACCGGGACAGGGGGCTCCGGGGAGCTGTTTTTT
V: TRBV5-1; J: TRBJ1-6; D: TRBD1; size: -; CDR3: CASSLQTGDPNSPLHF; DNA: TGCGCCAGCAGCTTACAGACAGGGGACCCTAATTCACCCCTCCACTTT
V: TRBV29-1; J: TRBJ1-2; D: -; size: -; CDR3: CSVPENYGYTF; DNA: TGCAGCGTTCCAGAAAACTATGGCTACACCTTC
V: TRBV2; J: TRBJ1-4; D: -; size: few; CDR3: CARSGGSSEKLFF; DNA: TGTGCCAGGAGTGGGGGCTCCAGTGAAAAACTGTTTTTT
V: TRBV2; J: TRBJ2-1; D: -; size: -; CDR3: CASSAPGSYNEQFF; DNA: TGTGCCAGCAGTGCACCCGGCTCCTACAATGAGCAGTTCTTC
V: TRBV2; J: TRBJ1-6; D: -; size: -; CDR3: CASSEEGMNSPLHF; DNA: TGTGCCAGCAGTGAGGAGGGGATGAATTCACCCCTCCACTTT
V: TRBV18; J: TRBJ1-1; D: -; size: -; CDR3: CASSPAGRADSEAFF; DNA: TGTGCCAGCTCACCAGCCGGACGGGCGGACAGTGAAGCTTTCTTT
V: TRBV7-9; J: TRBJ2-3; D: -; size: -; CDR3: CASSLGTISTDTQYF; DNA: TGTGCCAGCAGCTTAGGTACTATTAGCACAGATACGCAGTATTTT
V: TRBV4-1; J: TRBJ2-5; D: -; size: -; CDR3: CASSPLIRDQETQYF; DNA: TGCGCCAGCAGCCCCCTAATTCGGGATCAAGAGACCCAGTACTTC